These 13 T cell receptor beta chains share one sample of origin, sequenced in a study of response to subunit inactivated influenza vaccine. TCRdb recomputed calls from the RT-PCR reads with MiXCR, one row per CDR3 protein. The table lists 400,000 to 650,000 distinct CDR3 sequences, under 8.5% of them singletons. The sequences come from PBMCs from blood, collected around 25 months after vaccination. These receptors originate from a man aged 50-75 years who received an inactivated influenza vaccine.

This chain uses TRBV7-9 with TRBJ1-2, with a weak D call TRBD1 (5 bases). Germline V CDR1 and CDR2: SEHNR, FQNEAQ (reference sequence). The V gene lost 5 bases and the J gene lost 4 bases, with 20 bases spanning the gap. The CDR3 extends over 16 amino acids. For the CDR3, the DNA is TGTGCCAGCAGCCTAAGCACGGGGGGAGTCCCCTATGGCTACACCTTC. Translating it yields CASSLSTGGVPYGYTF. The entire variable domain, with the rest obtained from reference TRBV7-9 and TRBJ1-2, is as follows: DTGVSQNPRHKITKRGQNVTFRCDPISEHNRLYWYRQTLGQGPEFLTYFQNEAQLEKSRLLSDRFSAERPKGSFSTLEIQRTEQGDSAMYLCASSLSTGGVPYGYTFGSGTRLTVV.

The chain links TRBV29-1 to TRBJ2-5; D is perhaps TRBD2 (6 bases). From germline, CDR1 is SQVTM and CDR2 ANQGSEA. The CDR3 is 14 amino acids. Trimming pared 5 bases from V and 5 bases from J, leaving 18 bases between. In DNA, the CDR3 is TGCAGCGTTTCCCCGGGCGGCGGGGAGGAGACCCAGTACTTC. Amino acids: CSVSPGGGEETQYF.

This clonotype was seen only a few times. This chain connects TRBV15 to TRBJ2-1; D call uncertain. Trimming shortened V by 0 bases and J by 9 bases, and 6 bases separated the two germline ends. The length of the CDR3 is 12 residues. Germline V gene lookup returns CDR1 LNHNV and CDR2 YYDKDF (reference sequence). CDR3 bases: TGTGCCACCAGCAGAGAAAATGGTGAGCAGTTCTTC. Its translation is CATSRENGEQFF.

This clonotype was counted ten times or more. V is TRBV10-2 and J is TRBJ2-7, with D tentatively TRBD1 (5 bases). V lost 2 bases to trimming and J lost 6 bases, with 8 bases between them. The CDR3 has 12 residues. In germline, CDR1 is WSHSY, CDR2 SAAADI. The CDR3 DNA is TGCGCCAGCAGTGAGCAAGGGGCCGAGCAGTACTTC. This codes for CASSEQGAEQYF.

This chain connects TRBV9 to TRBJ2-3; perhaps TRBD2 as D (6 bases). The CDR3 is 14 residues long. In germline, CDR1 is SGDLS, CDR2 YYNGEE. V lost 5 bases to trimming and J lost 0 bases, with 10 bases between them. Here the CDR3 DNA reads TGTGCCAGCAGTGGAGGGATGAGCACAGATACGCAGTATTTT. As protein: CASSGGMSTDTQYF. Full variable domain (outside the CDR3, taken from reference TRBV9 and TRBJ2-3): DSGVTQTPKHLITATGQRVTLRCSPRSGDLSVYWYQQSLDQGLQFLIQYYNGEERAKGNILERFSAQQFPDLHSELNLSSLELGDSALYFCASSGGMSTDTQYFGPGTRLTVL.

J is TRBJ2-7 and V is TRBV10-3; 8 nucleotides agree with TRBD2. The germline gives CDR1 ENHRY, CDR2 SYGVKD. CDR3 length: 14 amino acids. After removal of 11 bases from V and 5 bases from J, the junction contained 14 bases not matched to a gene. In nucleotides, the CDR3 is TGTGCCTCCCAAGCCCAGCGGGAGACCCACGAGCAGTACTTC. It yields the protein CASQAQRETHEQYF.

The sample holds many counts of this clonotype. The chain is built from TRBV12-3 or TRBV12-4 and TRBJ1-3; no clear D gene. This CDR3 is 14 amino acids long. Trimming took 5 bases from V and 4 from J, leaving 12 bases between them. In nucleotides, the CDR3 is TGTGCCAGCAGTCCGGGCCAGCTCGGAAACACCATATATTTT. This sequence encodes CASSPGQLGNTIYF.

CDR3 DNA: TGTGCCAGCTCACCAGAGGGGGACCCCTACAATGAGCAGTTCTTC. The encoded protein is CASSPEGDPYNEQFF. The chain joins TRBV18 to TRBJ2-1; D perhaps matches TRBD1 (6 bases). This CDR3 is 15 amino acids long. CDR1 is KGHSH and CDR2 is LQKENI in the germline V gene. V lost 2 bases, J lost 2 bases, and 10 bases lay in between.

The chain links TRBV6-1 to TRBJ2-2; D ambiguous. Trimming took 5 bases from V and 0 from J, leaving 10 bases between them. The CDR3 extends over 15 amino acids. Germline CDR1 and CDR2: MNHNS and SASEGT. The DNA for the CDR3 is TGTGCCAGCAGTCGACAAACCCCGAACACCGGGGAGCTGTTTTTT. Amino acids: CASSRQTPNTGELFF.

The V gene is TRBV7-2, the J gene TRBJ2-2; D remains ambiguous. Germline values: CDR1 SGHTA, CDR2 FQGNSA. The V gene lost 2 bases and the J gene lost 5 bases, with 9 bases spanning the gap. The CDR3 is 14 amino acids. The CDR3 DNA reads TGTGCCAGCAGCTTAATCCCCGGAACCGGGGAGCTGTTTTTT. This gives the protein CASSLIPGTGELFF.

The sample holds a few counts of this clonotype. This chain joins TRBV4-1 and TRBJ2-5; D is unclear. V shed 1 base and J shed 5 bases, with 14 bases lying between them. Per germline, CDR1 MGHRA and CDR2 YSYEKL. This CDR3 is built from 15 residues. The CDR3 sequence: CASSQAASFGETQYF. In DNA form, the CDR3 reads TGCGCCAGCAGCCAAGCAGCTAGTTTCGGTGAGACCCAGTACTTC.

This clonotype was seen more than once but under ten times. This CDR3 is CASSATGNPGDETQYF. The DNA for the CDR3 is TGTGCCAGTAGCGCAACCGGGAACCCAGGGGATGAGACCCAGTACTTC. This chain uses TRBV19 with TRBJ2-5, with D tentatively TRBD1 (6 bases). Germline values: CDR1 LNHDA, CDR2 SQIVND (reference sequence). This CDR3 has 16 residues. Trimming took 6 bases from V and 5 from J, leaving 22 bases between them.

This clonotype was seen at least ten times. The chain combines TRBV7-9 with TRBJ1-5; D possibly corresponds to TRBD1 (5 bases). The CDR3 extends over 17 amino acids. Germline loops: CDR1 SEHNR, CDR2 FQNEAQ (reference sequence). Trimming cost V 1 base and J 9 bases, with 22 bases left between them. The CDR3 reads CASSLVVGEGQMRPQHF. For the CDR3, the DNA is TGTGCCAGCAGCTTAGTTGTTGGTGAGGGGCAGATGCGGCCCCAGCATTTT.